Each of the 27 T cell receptor beta chains below was sequenced from the same sample in a study of T-cell reconstitution after alpha-beta-depleted transplantation in children. The TCRbeta library was prepared with unique molecular identifiers. TCRdb reanalysed the PCR reads using MiXCR and keeps one entry per CDR3 protein. The data show 130,000 or so distinct CDR3 sequences, around a tenth seen once. The sample consisted of PBMCs, mostly from graft donor cells, taken 180 days after TCRalphabeta/CD19-depleted stem cell transplant. Receptor source: a girl in the first two years of life who had a stem cell transplant for combined immunodeficiency, so the T cells may come from the graft donor.

This chain links TRBV18 with TRBJ2-5; D perhaps matches TRBD1 (6 bases). The CDR3 totals 14 residues. Trimming cost V 4 bases and J 2 bases, with 11 bases left between them. Germline V gene data show CDR1 as KGHSH and CDR2 as LQKENI. DNA for the CDR3: TGTGCCAGCTCACGAGGGACACCTCAAGAGACCCAGTACTTC. Translating it yields CASSRGTPQETQYF.

The V call is TRBV5-6, the J call TRBJ1-2; D unresolved. Germline V gene sequence: CDR1 SGHDT, CDR2 YYEEEE. The CDR3 is made up of 13 amino acids. With 4 bases removed from V and 4 bases from J, the gap between germline ends came to 11 bases. This CDR3 is CASSTDTFYGYTF. DNA for the CDR3: TGTGCCAGCAGCACCGACACCTTCTATGGCTACACCTTC.

This clonotype was observed a handful of times. The gene calls are TRBV4-2 and TRBJ2-7; D remains ambiguous. CDR3 length: 14 amino acids. Trimming took off 4 bases at V and 6 bases at J, with 16 bases between the two ends. Germline V gene lookup returns CDR1 LGHNA and CDR2 YNFKEQ. CDR3 nucleotide sequence: TGTGCCAGCAGCCTCGACCTGGCGAGAGCCGAGCAGTACTTC. This codes for CASSLDLARAEQYF.

The V and J genes are TRBV12-3 or TRBV12-4 and TRBJ2-5; D is undetermined. V lost 3 bases to trimming and J lost 2 bases, with 7 bases between them. The CDR3 spans 13 residues. The CDR3 loop reads CASSLGNQETQYF. For the CDR3, the DNA is TGTGCCAGCAGTTTGGGGAATCAAGAGACCCAGTACTTC.

The rearrangement uses TRBV6-1 and TRBJ2-7; D ambiguous. Germline V lookup: CDR1 MNHNS, CDR2 SASEGT. Trimming cost V 3 bases and J 2 bases, with 5 bases left between them. This CDR3 region has 12 residues. The CDR3 region is CASSDATYEQYF. DNA of the CDR3: TGTGCCAGCAGTGATGCAACCTACGAGCAGTACTTC.

This clonotype was observed many times. The chain joins TRBV29-1 to TRBJ2-2; maybe TRBD2 (6 bases). Germline lookup yields CDR1 SQVTM and CDR2 ANQGSEA. This CDR3 has 13 amino acids. Deletions cut 5 bases from V and 3 bases from J, with 10 bases between. For the CDR3, the DNA is TGCAGCGTTTTGGGCGGGGACACCGGGGAGCTGTTTTTT. It translates to CSVLGGDTGELFF.

This clonotype was found many times. This chain connects TRBV9 to TRBJ2-6; D is undetermined. The germline V and J ends were trimmed by 2 bases and 0 bases, with 3 bases remaining between them. Germline lookup yields CDR1 SGDLS and CDR2 YYNGEE. The CDR3 spans 14 residues. The CDR3, as DNA: TGTGCCAGCAGCGTCGTCTCTGGGGCCAACGTCCTGACTTTC. Translated: CASSVVSGANVLTF.

The CDR3, as DNA: TGTGCCAGCTCACCACCCGGGGGGCGAAATGAAAAACTGTTTTTT. Its translation is CASSPPGGRNEKLFF. This rearrangement joins TRBV18 to TRBJ1-4, with a possible D match to TRBD1 (6 bases). Per the germline V gene, CDR1 is KGHSH and CDR2 is LQKENI. The ends were cut back, 0 bases at V and 5 bases at J, with 10 bases in the middle. This CDR3 comprises 15 residues. The whole variable domain, filled in from reference TRBV18 and TRBJ1-4, reads NAGVMQNPRHLVRRRGQEARLRCSPMKGHSHVYWYRQLPEEGLKFMVYLQKENIIDESGMPKERFSAEFPKEGPSILRIQQVVRGDSAAYFCASSPPGGRNEKLFFGSGTQLSVL.

Of note for this clonotype: The missing conserved phenylalanine or tryptophan at the end of this CDR3 makes a read error likely. The V and J genes are TRBV5-1 and TRBJ2-3; D is ambiguous. The CDR3 spans 15 residues. Trimming pared 0 bases from V and 3 bases from J, leaving 11 bases between. Germline V gives CDR1 SGHRS, CDR2 YFSETQ. CDR3: CASSLEAGLTDTQYL. CDR3 sequence (DNA): TGCGCCAGCAGCTTGGAGGCAGGTCTAACAGATACGCAGTATTTG.

This clonotype was seen a handful of times. The gene calls are TRBV10-2 and TRBJ1-2; D is unclear. The CDR3 is 11 residues long. Germline values: CDR1 WSHSY, CDR2 SAAADI. V lost 7 bases to trimming and J lost 4 bases, with 7 bases between them. For the CDR3, the DNA is TGCGCCAGCATACAATTCTATGGCTACACCTTC. This encodes CASIQFYGYTF.

This clonotype appeared a few times. CDR3 amino acids: CASSQGPAGYNEQFF. CDR3 DNA: TGTGCCAGCAGCCAAGGCCCCGCGGGGTACAATGAGCAGTTCTTC. This chain uses TRBV3-1 with TRBJ2-1, with D maybe TRBD2 (6 bases). There are 15 residues in the CDR3. V was clipped by 1 base and J by 4 bases, with 11 bases between them. Germline V gene sequence: CDR1 LGHDT, CDR2 YNNKEL (reference sequence).

In this sample, this clonotype turned up a few times. V usage is TRBV18 and J usage is TRBJ2-4; D ambiguous. The CDR3 runs 14 residues. The germline V and J ends were trimmed by 1 base and 1 base, with 5 bases remaining between them. Germline V CDR1 and CDR2: KGHSH, LQKENI. CDR3 protein: CASSPRSAKNIQYF. CDR3 DNA: TGTGCCAGCTCACCACGGAGTGCCAAAAACATTCAGTACTTC. The full variable domain, with the rest looked up from reference TRBV18 and TRBJ2-4, is NAGVMQNPRHLVRRRGQEARLRCSPMKGHSHVYWYRQLPEEGLKFMVYLQKENIIDESGMPKERFSAEFPKEGPSILRIQQVVRGDSAAYFCASSPRSAKNIQYFGAGTRLSVL.

A note on this clonotype: This may arise from a read error, as a much more abundant clone is one base away. The chain links TRBV2 to TRBJ1-4; the match to TRBD1 covers 9 bases. The CDR3 is 15 residues long. Germline CDR1 and CDR2: SNHLY and FYNNEI. CDR3 nucleotide sequence: TGTGCCATCAGTTCCTGGGACAGGGTCGCTGAAAAACTGTTTTTT. This codes for CAISSWDRVAEKLFF.

The chain employs TRBV27 and TRBJ2-6; unclear D gene. Trimming cost V 11 bases and J 0 bases, with 8 bases left between them. CDR3 length: 13 amino acids. The germline CDR1 and CDR2 sequences are MNHEY and SMNVEV (reference sequence). Here the CDR3 reads CAAARSGANVLTF. CDR3 DNA sequence: TGTGCCGCCGCCCGCTCTGGGGCCAACGTCCTGACTTTC.

The J gene is TRBJ2-7, the V gene TRBV4-2, with 9 bases fitting TRBD2. Per the germline V gene, CDR1 is LGHNA and CDR2 is YNFKEQ. The CDR3 covers 13 residues. With V trimmed by 4 bases and J by 6 bases, 4 bases remained unmatched. For the CDR3, the DNA is TGTGCCAGCAGCCTTAGCGGGAGTTTCGAGCAGTACTTC. Translating gives CASSLSGSFEQYF.

This clonotype was counted at least ten times. DNA for the CDR3: TGTGCCAGCAGTTTCGTAGGGAACACTGAAGCTTTCTTT. Translating it yields CASSFVGNTEAFF. This chain connects TRBV27 to TRBJ1-1; D is unresolved. V was pared by 3 bases and J by 1 base, with 6 bases between. Germline CDR1 MNHEY, CDR2 SMNVEV (reference sequence). The CDR3 length is 13 residues.

This chain's CDR3 is CSVDSPSGEQYF. Here the CDR3 DNA reads TGCAGCGTTGACTCCCCTAGCGGCGAGCAGTACTTC. The V call is TRBV29-1, the J call TRBJ2-7; 7 bases are a match to TRBD2. V gave up 3 bases and J gave up 6 bases; unmatched junction bases: 5. Germline V gene sequence: CDR1 SQVTM, CDR2 ANQGSEA. The CDR3 is 12 amino acids.

This clonotype occurred a few times. The chain links TRBV6-2 or TRBV6-3 to TRBJ1-5, with TRBD1 as a possible D gene (5 bases). Germline V gene lookup returns CDR1 MNHEY and CDR2 SVGEGT. The CDR3 is made up of 14 amino acids. Trimming stripped 2 bases from V and 7 bases from J, with 12 bases between. CDR3 coding DNA: TGTGCCAGCAGTTACGTCAGGGCTGGACAGCCCCAGCATTTT. It is translated as CASSYVRAGQPQHF.

The gene calls are TRBV7-3 and TRBJ2-3; the match to TRBD2 covers 8 bases. This CDR3 spans 17 amino acids. The V gene end was trimmed by 4 bases and the J gene end by 2 bases; junction bases not matched to a gene: 11. Germline V gene lookup returns CDR1 SGHTA and CDR2 FQGTGA. This CDR3 reads CASSSPLSGRDTDTQYF. The CDR3 nucleotides are TGTGCCAGCAGCTCCCCTCTAAGCGGGAGAGACACAGATACGCAGTATTTT.

This clonotype was counted many times. This sequence joins TRBV7-8 and TRBJ2-1, with 12 bases lining up with TRBD2. Germline trimming cut 8 bases from V and 10 bases from J; bases unmatched to any gene: 12. The germline V gene encodes CDR1 SGHVS and CDR2 FQNEAQ. The CDR3 is 15 amino acids. The CDR3 nucleotides are TGTGCCAGCTTCGACGGACTAGCGGGGAGCAACGAGCAGTTCTTC. Encoded protein: CASFDGLAGSNEQFF.

This chain joins TRBV7-2 and TRBJ2-7, with 7 bases identical to TRBD2. The germline CDR1 and CDR2 sequences are SGHTA and FQGNSA. This CDR3 is 15 amino acids long. J gave up 5 bases and V 2 bases, and 9 bases lay outside the gene matches. CDR3 sequence (DNA): TGTGCCAGCAGCTTAAAAGGGGAGGGTAGACACGAGCAGTACTTC. This codes for CASSLKGEGRHEQYF. The whole variable domain, filled in from reference TRBV7-2 and TRBJ2-7, reads GAGVSQSPSNKVTEKGKDVELRCDPISGHTALYWYRQSLGQGLEFLIYFQGNSAPDKSGLPSDRFSAERTGGSVSTLTIQRTQQEDSAVYLCASSLKGEGRHEQYFGPGTRLTVT.

The CDR3 is CSVEYVSGNTIYF. CDR3 coding DNA: TGCAGCGTTGAATACGTATCTGGAAACACCATATATTTT. J is TRBJ1-3 and V is TRBV29-1; D gene unclear. The germline V gene encodes CDR1 SQVTM and CDR2 ANQGSEA. This CDR3 spans 13 amino acids. V was cut by 2 bases and J by 1 base, with 6 bases left in between.

The chain is built from TRBV11-3 and TRBJ1-1, with a weak D call TRBD1 (6 bases). This CDR3 region has 15 residues. CDR1 is SGHNT and CDR2 is YENEEA in the germline V gene. With 5 bases removed from V and 3 bases from J, the gap between germline ends came to 16 bases. This chain's CDR3 is CASSLFRGGDTEAFF. As DNA, the CDR3 is TGTGCCAGCAGCCTGTTCAGGGGAGGGGACACTGAAGCTTTCTTT.

The V call is TRBV12-3 or TRBV12-4, the J call TRBJ2-1, with TRBD2 identical over 8 bases. There are 11 residues in the CDR3. Germline trimming cut 4 bases from V and 14 bases from J; bases unmatched to any gene: 4. CDR3 region: CASSSGTSKFF. The CDR3 region has the DNA TGTGCCAGCAGTTCCGGGACTAGTAAGTTCTTC.

V gene TRBV5-1 combines with J gene TRBJ1-6, with TRBD1 matching 8 bases. V dropped 3 bases and J dropped 0; count of bases not matched to a gene: 5. Per germline, CDR1 SGHRS and CDR2 YFSETQ. CDR3 size: 17 residues. Here the CDR3 reads CASSSDRGASYNSPLHF. DNA of the CDR3: TGCGCCAGCAGCTCAGACAGGGGTGCCTCCTATAATTCACCCCTCCACTTT.

This clonotype was found many times. This chain uses TRBV19 with TRBJ2-1; 10 bases line up with TRBD2. The CDR3 is made up of 13 amino acids. V was clipped by 6 bases and J by 8 bases; unmatched bases: 4. Germline-derived CDR1 and CDR2 are LNHDA and SQIVND (reference sequence). The CDR3 DNA reads TGTGCCAGTAGAGCGGGAGGGGCGGATGAGCAGTTCTTC. It yields the protein CASRAGGADEQFF.

V usage is TRBV7-8 and J usage is TRBJ2-3; no firm D call. V shed 2 bases and J shed 0 bases, with 9 bases lying between them. The CDR3 covers 15 residues. Germline assignment: CDR1 SGHVS and CDR2 FQNEAQ. CDR3 in amino acids: CASSLSRFSTDTQYF. CDR3 nucleotide sequence: TGTGCCAGCAGCTTATCCCGTTTTAGCACAGATACGCAGTATTTT.